One and the same sample provided the 20 T cell receptor beta chains below, sequenced in a study of tumor-infiltrating lymphocytes in localized non-small cell lung cancer. Using immunoSEQ multiplex PCR, the repertoire was profiled, and TCRdb retains in-frame clones only, with some absent. The sample consists of 25,000 to 30,000 clones, 80% to 90% of them appearing once. The sample comprised lung tumor tissue. These receptors all stem from a human donor with non-small cell lung cancer.

This sequence joins TRBV6-6 and TRBJ1-1; perhaps TRBD1 as D (6 bases). Germline V gene lookup returns CDR1 MNHNY and CDR2 SVGAGI (reference sequence). The CDR3 is 13 amino acids. V was trimmed by 4 bases and J by 3 bases, leaving 9 bases between them. The CDR3 region is CASSWGGYTEAFF. The CDR3, as DNA: TGTGCCAGCAGTTGGGGGGGCTACACTGAAGCTTTCTTT.

The chain employs TRBV29-1 and TRBJ2-3, with 10 bases that match TRBD1. Trimming cost V 5 bases and J 2 bases; bases outside gene matches: 10. This CDR3 spans 16 amino acids. Germline lookup yields CDR1 SQVTM and CDR2 ANQGSEA. CDR3 residues: CSVSPWTGGYTDTQYF. The CDR3 DNA reads as TGCAGCGTTAGCCCTTGGACAGGGGGGTACACAGATACGCAGTATTTT.

This sequence joins TRBV5-8 and TRBJ2-3; D is uncertain. Germline V gene lookup returns CDR1 SGHTS and CDR2 YDEGEE. This CDR3 contains 15 residues. Trimming left V 0 bases short and J 0 bases short, with 8 bases between. The CDR3 nucleotides read TGTGCCAGCAGCTTGGACTGGGCTAGCACAGATACGCAGTATTTT. Its protein product is CASSLDWASTDTQYF.

V and J are TRBV7-2 and TRBJ1-1; unclear D gene. Germline CDR1 SGHTA, CDR2 FQGNSA. V gave up 1 base and J gave up 1 base, with 10 bases separating them. CDR3 length equals 15 residues. The CDR3 spells CASSLEQTQNTEAFF. The CDR3 DNA follows: TGTGCCAGCAGCTTAGAACAGACGCAGAACACTGAAGCTTTCTTT.

This clone was found a few times. The rearrangement uses TRBV11-3 and TRBJ1-1; D remains ambiguous. Germline loops: CDR1 SGHNT, CDR2 YENEEA. Trimming removed 0 bases from V and 5 bases from J, with 7 bases in between. The CDR3 sequence is 13 residues long. The CDR3 DNA reads as TGTGCCAGCAGCTTAGATATCAGGACTGAAGCTTTCTTT. Translation gives CASSLDIRTEAFF.

The rearrangement joins TRBV29-1 to TRBJ2-1; 11 bases match TRBD2. The CDR3 has 12 amino acids. From germline, CDR1 is SQVTM and CDR2 ANQGSEA. After removal of 7 bases from V and 8 bases from J, the junction contained 4 bases not matched to a gene. CDR3 DNA: TGCAGCGCTGGGACTAGCGGCCATGAGCAGTTCTTC. Protein: CSAGTSGHEQFF.

The chain has TRBV9 and TRBJ2-2, with TRBD2 matching 10 bases. The CDR3 extends over 15 amino acids. J lost 6 bases, V lost 3 bases, and 5 bases had no gene match. In germline, CDR1 is SGDLS, CDR2 YYNGEE. Here the CDR3 DNA reads TGTGCCAGCAGCGGCGCCGGGACTAGCGCCGGGGAGCTGTTTTTT. It translates to CASSGAGTSAGELFF.

The chain uses TRBV28 and TRBJ1-2, with D perhaps matching TRBD1 (5 bases). This CDR3 has 13 residues. CDR1 is MDHEN and CDR2 is SYDVKM in the germline V gene. With 7 bases removed from V and 6 bases from J, the gap between germline ends came to 15 bases. The CDR3 protein is CASINGGGDGYTF. CDR3 in DNA: TGTGCCAGCATCAACGGGGGTGGGGATGGCTACACCTTC.

The CDR3 bases are TGCAGTGCCCAGGGGAGATGCTACACCTTC. It encodes CSAQGRCYTF. This rearrangement joins TRBV20-1 to TRBJ1-2, with a possible D match to TRBD1 (6 bases). V was trimmed by 6 bases and J by 9 bases, leaving 11 bases between them. This CDR3 spans 10 amino acids. Germline V lookup: CDR1 DFQATT, CDR2 SNEGSKA (reference sequence).

This chain links TRBV5-6 with TRBJ1-5, with 7 bases identical to TRBD1. Losses at the gene ends were 3 bases for V and 4 bases for J; bases not matched to a gene: 4. This CDR3 is built from 14 residues. Per germline, CDR1 SGHDT and CDR2 YYEEEE. The CDR3 nucleotides are TGTGCCAGCAGCTCGACAGGGTGGAATCAGCCCCAGCATTTT. It specifies CASSSTGWNQPQHF. The whole variable domain, remainder taken from reference TRBV5-6 and TRBJ1-5, is DAGVTQSPTHLIKTRGQQVTLRCSPKSGHDTVSWYQQALGQGPQFIFQYYEEEERQRGNFPDRFSGHQFPNYSSELNVNALLLGDSALYLCASSSTGWNQPQHFGDGTRLSIL.

This rearrangement joins TRBV2 to TRBJ2-3, with a tentative D call TRBD1 (6 bases). Looked up from germline, CDR1 is SNHLY and CDR2 is FYNNEI. V was cut by 11 bases and J by 4 bases, with 16 bases left in between. The CDR3 length is 13 residues. CDR3 nucleotide sequence: TGTGCCGGCACGACAGGCTACGCAGATACGCAGTATTTT. Translating gives CAGTTGYADTQYF.

This chain links TRBV27 with TRBJ1-1; possible D gene TRBD1, 5 bases. Germline values: CDR1 MNHEY, CDR2 SMNVEV (reference sequence). V lost 9 bases and J 1 base, leaving 18 bases between the germline ends. The CDR3 runs to 15 residues. The CDR3 sequence is CASWDVRLPNTEAFF. CDR3 DNA: TGTGCCAGTTGGGACGTTAGGCTCCCGAACACTGAAGCTTTCTTT.

Only one count was recorded for this clone. This chain links TRBV7-9 with TRBJ2-3; maybe TRBD1 (6 bases). Trimming left V 5 bases short and J 0 bases short, with 15 bases between. Germline CDR1 reads SEHNR; CDR2 reads FQNEAQ (reference sequence). CDR3 length: 16 residues. The CDR3 DNA reads TGTGCCAGCAGCGAAGACGTGGGGGCTAGCACAGATACGCAGTATTTT. This gives the protein CASSEDVGASTDTQYF.

This chain links TRBV7-9 with TRBJ1-4, with D perhaps TRBD1 (6 bases). V lost 5 bases and J lost 5, with 9 bases in between. Germline V gene sequence: CDR1 SEHNR, CDR2 FQNEAQ (reference sequence). The CDR3 is 13 amino acids. The CDR3 DNA follows: TGTGCCAGCAGCCGAGGACAGAATGAAAAACTGTTTTTT. This codes for CASSRGQNEKLFF.

CDR3: CASSGPAETQYF. The DNA of the CDR3 is TGTGCCAGCAGTGGCCCGGCGGAGACCCAGTACTTC. The J gene is TRBJ2-5, the V gene TRBV6-5; D unresolved. Between the trimmed V and J ends, which lost 5 bases and 5 bases, there was a span of 9 bases. The CDR3 consists of 12 residues. Germline V lookup: CDR1 MNHEY, CDR2 SVGAGI.

J is TRBJ2-7 and V is TRBV5-1, with TRBD1 identical over 10 bases. Germline V gene lookup returns CDR1 SGHRS and CDR2 YFSETQ. The V segment lost 4 bases and the J segment 2 bases; nucleotides outside the gene matches: 3. The CDR3 runs 14 residues. CDR3 nucleotides: TGCGCCAGCAGCATTGGACAGGGGGCCTACGAGCAGTACTTC. Its translation: CASSIGQGAYEQYF.

The chain has TRBV5-1 and TRBJ1-6; D is undetermined. The ends were cut back, 5 bases at V and 0 bases at J, with 12 bases in the middle. This CDR3 contains 16 residues. The V gene's germline CDR1 is SGHRS and CDR2 YFSETQ. DNA of the CDR3: TGCGCCAGCAGGGTTGGTGGGAGCTCCTATAATTCACCCCTCCACTTT. Its translation is CASRVGGSSYNSPLHF.

The chain uses TRBV19 and TRBJ2-7; weak D call: TRBD1 (6 bases). CDR1 is LNHDA and CDR2 is SQIVND in the germline V gene (reference sequence). The V gene lost 6 bases and the J gene lost 5 bases, with 17 bases spanning the gap. The CDR3 runs 14 residues. CDR3 nucleotides: TGTGCCAGTAGCATCCGGGACAAACATAACGAGCAGTACTTC. Translation: CASSIRDKHNEQYF. Variable domain in full (rest from reference TRBV19 and TRBJ2-7): DGGITQSPKYLFRKEGQNVTLSCEQNLNHDAMYWYRQDPGQGLRLIYYSQIVNDFQKGDIAEGYSVSREKKESFPLTVTSAQKNPTAFYLCASSIRDKHNEQYFGPGTRLTVT.

The chain links TRBV5-6 to TRBJ1-2; D uncertain. This CDR3 comprises 13 residues. Between the trimmed V and J ends, which lost 4 bases and 4 bases, there was a span of 11 bases. Germline V lookup: CDR1 SGHDT, CDR2 YYEEEE. In DNA, the CDR3 is TGTGCCAGCAGCCCGAGCCGGAGCTATGGCTACACCTTC. Protein: CASSPSRSYGYTF.

This clone was found a few times. This sequence joins TRBV15 and TRBJ1-2; TRBD1 might be the D (6 bases). Germline CDR1 reads LNHNV; CDR2 reads YYDKDF (reference sequence). The CDR3 totals 13 residues. V was pared by 6 bases and J by 1 base, with 9 bases between. CDR3 in DNA: TGTGCCACCAGGAAGGACAGTAACTATGGCTACACCTTC. It is translated as CATRKDSNYGYTF.